What follows is one TCR beta chain and its context. It lacks a known antigen. Per-nucleotide qualities are absent, and no much larger clonotype sits a single base away. This specimen comes from a study of vaccination effects on CD4 cells after COVID-19 (dated by TCRdb to between 2021 and 2023). As for the study more broadly: Post-vaccine samples across the study were collected a median of 72 days after the second dose, with a range of 14 to 241. SARS-CoV-2 spike-specific CD4+ TCR repertoires from before and after mRNA vaccination were compared in COVID-19 convalescent patients and in infection-naive vaccine recipients. The full study included roughly 10 COVID-19 convalescent patients and a few SARS-CoV-2-naive healthy vaccine recipients. The Oncomine TCR Beta short-read assay on an Illumina iSeq 100 was used to sequence cultures from other donors in the study. Paper-wide results and their limitations: In healthy vaccine recipients, vaccine-induced clones were almost all SARS-CoV-2 mono-reactive, with only 1 of 255 being cross-reactive with common cold coronaviruses. Limitations of the study were the small number of convalescent patients and the absence of early post-infection timepoints. Marked clonal contraction was observed in both infection-induced and vaccine-induced clones at late post-vaccination timepoints, consistent with waning T cell responses.

In the ViraFEST assay, PBMC were stimulated with viral peptide pools, and antigen-specific CD4+ T cell clonotypes were then identified by expansion using TCR sequencing. After less than eleven days of culture, CD4+ T cells were isolated with the EasySep CD4+ T cell isolation kit. Two doses of either the BNT162b2 or the mRNA-1273 mRNA SARS-CoV-2 vaccine were administered to participants. Healthy vaccine recipients had no prior SARS-CoV-2 infection, confirmed by negative nucleocapsid antibodies before and after vaccination. Each well held 1.5 million to 2 million PBMC cultured in IMDM containing roughly 5.1% human AB serum, around 10 IU/ml IL-2 and gentamicin, along with around 11 ug/ml peptides. Half of the culture medium was replaced with fresh IL-2-containing medium on days 3 and 7. Unless noted otherwise, every peptide stimulation condition was cultured in triplicate wells. PBMC were separated from whole blood using Ficoll-Paque Plus gradient centrifugation and were then either cryopreserved at -140C or used fresh. Overlapping peptide pools spanned the spike proteins of SARS-CoV-2 and the common cold coronaviruses HCoV-NL63, HCoV-OC43 and HCoV-229E. The QIAamp micro DNA kit was used to extract genomic DNA from the cultured CD4+ T cells.

Library method: the immunoSEQ multiplex PCR assay. DNA from the cultured, isolated CD4+ T cells was subjected to TCR beta CDR3 sequencing. Per the authors' processing: Non-productive TCR sequences were removed and reads were trimmed to the CDR3 region, keeping CDR3s of at least 7 amino acids. Antigen-specific clonotypes were identified using the MANAFEST web app by comparison of expansion in peptide wells against reference cultures. For clones to be considered positive, expansion at FDR<0.05 versus reference and all other wells, an odds ratio above 5, and a frequency above 0.1% in two replicate wells were required. A clonotype was defined as cross-reactive if the clonotype was significantly expanded both in SARS-CoV-2 spike wells and in at least one common cold coronavirus spike condition. Using the stringdist R package, CDR3 similarity was measured by Levenshtein distance, and unrooted trees were constructed with ape in R 3.6.1. Held by TCRdb, this immuneACCESS table contains in-frame sequences only and omits some clones. Under half of the omission traces to an unresolved V gene where checked; the cause of the rest is unknown. V, J and clone size were drawn from that table, and D and trimming were deduced from the DNA. This sample is represented by about 46,000 clones; around three quarters of them were singletons. Of the sample, roughly 15% falls within the top ten clones.

CDR1 and CDR2 (SEHNR, FQNEAQ) derive from the germline V gene (reference sequence). The CDR3 covers 24 residues, taking in both the cysteine and the phenylalanine. Only the CDR3 part of the read is kept: 72 bases, read in frame from the first base. Trimmed from V: 7 bases; trimmed from J: 1 base; junction bases lacking a gene match: 29. The chain is assembled from TRBV7-9 and TRBJ1-5; a stretch of 12 junction bases matches TRBD1. The receptor's source is a human donor who received a COVID-19 vaccine. The source material was CD4+ T cells from PBMCs cultured with HCoV-OC43 spike peptides, sampled after COVID-19 vaccination. The sample's cell subset or site, from its label and the paper: HCoV-OC43 spike overlapping peptide pool stimulation. The CDR3 protein is CASTIPRDRGLINSTNLSNQPQHF. The nucleotides are TGTGCCAGCACCATCCCCCGGGACAGGGGGCTGATTAACTCAACCAACCTCAGCAATCAGCCCCAGCATTTT.